This record covers a single T cell receptor (beta chain). The data derive from a study of blood T cell repertoires in COVID-19. On the study more broadly: PBMCs, B-cell-depleted T cells, or T cells were the source of the cDNA or gDNA that made up the material.

Germline CDR1 and CDR2: SGHTA and FQGNSA. V lost 3 bases and J lost 3; bases outside the gene matches: 11. The CDR3 spans 19 residues. Produced via immunoSEQ multiplex PCR; TCRdb's table is partial and in-frame only. This table has about 300,000 clones, 70% to 90% appearing once. V and J are TRBV7-2 and TRBJ2-3, with 14 positions matching TRBD2. The source of this sequence is a woman aged 25 to 39 who had recovered from COVID-19. The sequencing input was peripheral blood. The CDR3 DNA reads as TGTGCCAGCAGCTTGATATCCGGGACTAGCGGGGGAAGAACAGATACGCAGTATTTT. Translating gives CASSLISGTSGGRTDTQYF.